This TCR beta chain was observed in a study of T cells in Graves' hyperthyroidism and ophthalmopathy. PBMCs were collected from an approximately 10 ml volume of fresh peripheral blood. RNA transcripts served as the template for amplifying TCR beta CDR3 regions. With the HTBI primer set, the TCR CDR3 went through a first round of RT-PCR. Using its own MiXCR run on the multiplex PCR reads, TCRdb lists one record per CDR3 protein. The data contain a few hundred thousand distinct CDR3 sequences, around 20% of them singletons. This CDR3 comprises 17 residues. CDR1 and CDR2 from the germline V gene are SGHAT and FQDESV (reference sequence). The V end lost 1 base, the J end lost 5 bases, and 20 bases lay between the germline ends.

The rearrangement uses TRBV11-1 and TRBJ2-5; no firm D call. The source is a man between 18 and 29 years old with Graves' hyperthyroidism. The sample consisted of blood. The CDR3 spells CASSLVLLFGFKETQYF. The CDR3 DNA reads TGTGCCAGCAGCTTAGTCCTTCTCTTCGGTTTTAAGGAGACCCAGTACTTC. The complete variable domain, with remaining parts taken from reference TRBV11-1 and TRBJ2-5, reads EAEVAQSPRYKITEKSQAVAFWCDPISGHATLYWYRQILGQGPELLVQFQDESVVDDSQLPKDRFSAERLKGVDSTLKIQPAELGDSAMYLCASSLVLLFGFKETQYFGPGTRLLVL.